The 9 T cell receptor beta chains reported below all come from one sample, sequenced in a study of beta chain features in type 1 diabetes (dated 2018 in TCRdb). Receptors were amplified or captured by the immunoSEQ multiplex PCR assay. The entire isolated RNA was reverse transcribed using the High Capacity cDNA Reverse Transcription Kit, and thus expressed TCRB transcripts were sequenced. This is the immuneACCESS table as TCRdb keeps it, with only in-frame sequences that have V and J called. A part of the clones is gone; compared with another copy, unresolved V genes explain less than half, and the rest is unexplained. The sample records about 330,000 clones, approximately 9.9% of which are singletons. Approximately 0.016% of the sample is taken by the ten largest. The sequenced sample consisted of naive CD4+ T cells from blood. This sample's cell subset or site label indicates: true naive CD4+ T cells. The receptors were sampled from a woman aged 30 to 39 in good health.

This clone was picked up a small number of times. The chain is built from TRBV25-1 and TRBJ1-5; D not certain. Germline loops: CDR1 MGHDK, CDR2 SYGVNS. The CDR3 covers 14 residues. The V end was cut by 1 base, the J end by 7 bases, with 11 bases between. CDR3 DNA: TGTGCCAGCAGTGAATGGCGGGCCGAACAGCCCCAGCATTTT. It specifies CASSEWRAEQPQHF.

This clone was observed a few times. The rearrangement uses TRBV7-3 and TRBJ2-2, with no clear D. This CDR3 is built from 14 residues. Germline loops: CDR1 SGHTA, CDR2 FQGTGA. V was cut by 5 bases and J by 6 bases, with 13 bases left in between. CDR3 coding DNA: TGTGCCAGCAGCCCCCAAGGCGGCGCCGGGGAGCTGTTTTTT. The encoded protein is CASSPQGGAGELFF.

This clone was counted between two and nine times. This sequence joins TRBV2 and TRBJ1-5; 8 bases agree with TRBD1. Germline CDR1 reads SNHLY; CDR2 reads FYNNEI. This CDR3 contains 14 residues. J was trimmed by 3 bases and V by 8 bases; bases with no gene match: 6. The CDR3 sequence: CASLKDRANQPQHF. The CDR3 DNA reads as TGTGCCAGCTTAAAGGACAGGGCCAATCAGCCCCAGCATTTT. The entire variable domain, with the rest obtained from reference TRBV2 and TRBJ1-5, is as follows: EPEVTQTPSHQVTQMGQEVILRCVPISNHLYFYWYRQILGQKVEFLVSFYNNEISEKSEIFDDQFSVERPDGSNFTLKIRSTKLEDSAMYFCASLKDRANQPQHFGDGTRLSIL.

V gene TRBV13 combines with J gene TRBJ2-5; the match to TRBD1 covers 12 bases. CDR3 size: 16 residues. Germline CDR1 reads PRHDT; CDR2 reads FYEKMQ (reference sequence). With V trimmed by 2 bases and J by 4 bases, 5 bases remained unmatched. CDR3 DNA sequence: TGTGCCAGCAGCTTAAGGGACAGGGGGCTTAGAGAGACCCAGTACTTC. Its translation: CASSLRDRGLRETQYF.

The chain employs TRBV14 and TRBJ1-1; 7 positions match TRBD1. The V and J ends lost 0 bases and 6 bases, in that order; junction bases with no gene match: 7. Germline-derived CDR1 and CDR2 are SGHDN and FVKESK. The CDR3 is made up of 15 amino acids. CDR3 region: CASSQDGGGYAEAFF. CDR3 bases: TGTGCCAGCAGCCAAGATGGAGGGGGCTACGCTGAAGCTTTCTTT.

This clone was observed a handful of times. The sample contains more than one DNA sequence encoding this CDR3. The V call is TRBV18, the J call TRBJ2-3; the match to TRBD2 covers 13 bases. J gave up 6 bases and V 0 bases, and 3 bases lay outside the gene matches. This CDR3 is 16 amino acids long. Germline V CDR1 and CDR2: KGHSH, LQKENI. The CDR3 loop is CASSPPGLAGADTQYF. As DNA, the CDR3 is TGTGCCAGCTCACCACCCGGACTAGCGGGAGCTGATACGCAGTATTTT.

This chain connects TRBV7-2 to TRBJ1-1, with D possibly matching TRBD1 (5 bases). Germline V CDR1 and CDR2: SGHTA, FQGNSA. There are 11 residues in the CDR3. The germline V and J ends were trimmed by 4 bases and 8 bases, with 8 bases remaining between them. In DNA, the CDR3 is TGTGCCAGCAGCTCTCGACAGGAAGCTTTCTTT. It is translated as CASSSRQEAFF.

This clone was detected only a few times. The rearrangement joins TRBV29-1 to TRBJ2-7, with a tentative D call TRBD1 (5 bases). CDR1 is SQVTM, CDR2 ANQGSEA, per germline. The CDR3 runs 13 residues. V was clipped by 2 bases and J by 0 bases, with 8 bases between them. The CDR3 protein is CSVESQGSYEQYF. DNA for the CDR3: TGCAGCGTTGAATCCCAGGGCTCCTACGAGCAGTACTTC.

The chain joins TRBV4-1 to TRBJ2-3; D gene uncertain. CDR1 is MGHRA and CDR2 is YSYEKL in the germline V gene. V lost 0 bases and J 3 bases, leaving 7 bases between the germline ends. This CDR3 is built from 14 residues. This CDR3 is CASSQDVSTDTQYF. In DNA form, the CDR3 reads TGCGCCAGCAGCCAAGATGTGTCTACAGATACGCAGTATTTT.